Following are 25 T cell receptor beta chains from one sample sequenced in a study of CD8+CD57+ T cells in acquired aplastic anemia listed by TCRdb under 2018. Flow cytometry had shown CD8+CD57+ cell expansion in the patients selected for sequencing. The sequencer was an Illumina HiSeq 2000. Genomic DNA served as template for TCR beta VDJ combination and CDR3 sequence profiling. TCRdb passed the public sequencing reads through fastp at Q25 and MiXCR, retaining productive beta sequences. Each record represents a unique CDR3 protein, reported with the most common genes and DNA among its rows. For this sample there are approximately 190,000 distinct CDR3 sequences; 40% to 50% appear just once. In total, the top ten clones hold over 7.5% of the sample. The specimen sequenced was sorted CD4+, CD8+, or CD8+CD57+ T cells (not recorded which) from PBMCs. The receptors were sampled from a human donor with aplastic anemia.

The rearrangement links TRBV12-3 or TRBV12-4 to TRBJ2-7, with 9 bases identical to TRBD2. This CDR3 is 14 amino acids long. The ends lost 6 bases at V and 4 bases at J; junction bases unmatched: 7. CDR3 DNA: TGTGCCAGCAGAAAACTAGCGGGCGATTACGAGCAGTACTTC. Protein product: CASRKLAGDYEQYF.

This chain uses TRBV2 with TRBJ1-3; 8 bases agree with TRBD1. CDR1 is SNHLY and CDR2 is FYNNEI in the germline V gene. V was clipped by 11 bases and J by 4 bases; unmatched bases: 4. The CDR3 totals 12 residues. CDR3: CASTGVGNTIYF. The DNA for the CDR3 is TGTGCCTCGACAGGGGTCGGAAACACCATATATTTT.

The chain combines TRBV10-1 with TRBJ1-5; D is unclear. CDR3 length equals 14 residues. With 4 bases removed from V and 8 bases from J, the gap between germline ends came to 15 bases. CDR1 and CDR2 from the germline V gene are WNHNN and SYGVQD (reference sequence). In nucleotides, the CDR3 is TGCGCCAGCAGTGGGCTTTTTGACCGAAAGCCCCAGCATTTT. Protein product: CASSGLFDRKPQHF.

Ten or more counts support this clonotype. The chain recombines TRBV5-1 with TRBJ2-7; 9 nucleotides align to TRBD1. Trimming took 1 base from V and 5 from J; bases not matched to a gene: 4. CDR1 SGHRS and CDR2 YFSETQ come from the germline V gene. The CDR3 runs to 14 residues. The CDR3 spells CASSLSGQGNEQYF. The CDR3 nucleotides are TGCGCCAGCAGCTTGTCAGGACAGGGGAACGAGCAGTACTTC.

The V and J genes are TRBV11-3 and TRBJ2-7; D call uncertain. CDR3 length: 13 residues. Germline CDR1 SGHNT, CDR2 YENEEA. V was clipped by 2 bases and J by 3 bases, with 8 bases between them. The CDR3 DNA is TGTGCCAGCAGCTTATTGCAGAGCTACGAGCAGTACTTC. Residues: CASSLLQSYEQYF.

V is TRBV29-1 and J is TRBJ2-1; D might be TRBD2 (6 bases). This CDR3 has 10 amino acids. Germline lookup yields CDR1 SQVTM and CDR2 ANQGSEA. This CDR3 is CSALGGEQFF. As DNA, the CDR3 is TGCAGTGCCCTTGGGGGGGAGCAGTTCTTC.

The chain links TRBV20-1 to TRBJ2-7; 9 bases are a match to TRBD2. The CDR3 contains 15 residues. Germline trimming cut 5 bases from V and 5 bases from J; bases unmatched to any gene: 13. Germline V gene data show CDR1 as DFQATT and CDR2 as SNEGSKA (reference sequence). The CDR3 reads CSAGNSGSGINEQYF. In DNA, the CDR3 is TGCAGTGCTGGGAATAGCGGGAGTGGGATTAACGAGCAGTACTTC.

The CDR3 region is CSAPRTDTGELFF. The CDR3 nucleotides are TGCAGCGCGCCCAGGACAGACACCGGGGAGCTGTTTTTT. The V and J genes are TRBV29-1 and TRBJ2-2; maybe TRBD1 (6 bases). V dropped 7 bases and J dropped 3 bases, with 12 bases sitting between them. This CDR3 is built from 13 residues. Germline V gene sequence: CDR1 SQVTM, CDR2 ANQGSEA.

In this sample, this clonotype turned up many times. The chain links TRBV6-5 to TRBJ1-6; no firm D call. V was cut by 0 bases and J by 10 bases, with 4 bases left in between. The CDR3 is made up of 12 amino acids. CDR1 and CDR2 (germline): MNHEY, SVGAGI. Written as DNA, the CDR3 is TGTGCCAGCAGTTACTCGAAATCACCCCTCCACTTT. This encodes CASSYSKSPLHF.

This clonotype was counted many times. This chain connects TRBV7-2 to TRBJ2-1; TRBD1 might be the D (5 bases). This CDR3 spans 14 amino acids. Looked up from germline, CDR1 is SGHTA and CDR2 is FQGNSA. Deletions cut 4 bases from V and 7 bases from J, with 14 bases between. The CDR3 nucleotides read TGTGCCAGCAGCTCACATCAGGGAAGGAATGAGCAGTTCTTC. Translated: CASSSHQGRNEQFF.

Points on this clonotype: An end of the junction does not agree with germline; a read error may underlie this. This CDR3 reads CASNPTGIMDTDAFF. The CDR3 nucleotides are TGTGCCAGCAACCCGACAGGGATCATGGACACTGATGCTTTCTTT. The chain employs TRBV2 and TRBJ1-1; 7 bases agree with TRBD1. Per germline, CDR1 SNHLY and CDR2 FYNNEI. The CDR3 sequence is 15 residues long. The entire variable domain, with the rest obtained from reference TRBV2 and TRBJ1-1, is as follows: EPEVTQTPSHQVTQMGQEVILRCVPISNHLYFYWYRQILGQKVEFLVSFYNNEISEKSEIFDDQFSVERPDGSNFTLKIRSTKLEDSAMYFCASNPTGIMDTDAFFGQGTRLTVV.

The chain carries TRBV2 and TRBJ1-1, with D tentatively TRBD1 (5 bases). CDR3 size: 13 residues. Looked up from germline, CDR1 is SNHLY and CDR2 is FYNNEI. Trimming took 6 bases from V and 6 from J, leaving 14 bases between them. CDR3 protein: CASSLQLQAEAFF. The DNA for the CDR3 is TGTGCCAGCAGCTTACAATTACAGGCTGAAGCTTTCTTT.

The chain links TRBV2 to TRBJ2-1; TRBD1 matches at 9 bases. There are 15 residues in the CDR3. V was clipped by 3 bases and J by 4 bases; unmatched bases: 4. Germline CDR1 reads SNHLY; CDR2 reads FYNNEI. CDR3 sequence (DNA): TGTGCCAGCAGTGAGGACAGGGGCCTGTACAATGAGCAGTTCTTC. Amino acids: CASSEDRGLYNEQFF.

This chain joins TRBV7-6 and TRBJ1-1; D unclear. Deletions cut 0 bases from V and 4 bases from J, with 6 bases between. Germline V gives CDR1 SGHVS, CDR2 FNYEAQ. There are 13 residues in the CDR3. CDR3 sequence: CASSLAWGTEAFF. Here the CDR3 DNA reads TGTGCCAGCAGCTTAGCTTGGGGCACTGAAGCTTTCTTT.

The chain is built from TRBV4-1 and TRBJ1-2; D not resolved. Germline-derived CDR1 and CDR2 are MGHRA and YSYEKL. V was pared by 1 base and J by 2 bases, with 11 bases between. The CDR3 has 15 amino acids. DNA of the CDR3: TGCGCCAGCAGCCAAGGTGTTCAGATGAACTATGGCTACACCTTC. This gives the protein CASSQGVQMNYGYTF.

The CDR3 DNA sequence: TGTGCCAGTAGTAGAGGGACCGGGGATGGGCAGTACTTC. Protein sequence: CASSRGTGDGQYF. The chain joins TRBV19 to TRBJ2-7; D is tentatively TRBD1 or TRBD2 (5 bases each). Trimming cost V 4 bases and J 9 bases, with 16 bases left between them. The germline V gene has CDR1 LNHDA and CDR2 SQIVND (reference sequence). CDR3 length: 13 amino acids.

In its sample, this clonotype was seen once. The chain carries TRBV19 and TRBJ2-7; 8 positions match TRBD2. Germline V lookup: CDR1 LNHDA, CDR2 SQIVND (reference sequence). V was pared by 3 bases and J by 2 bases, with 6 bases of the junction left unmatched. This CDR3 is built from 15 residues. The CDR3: CASSMTGLAAYEQYF. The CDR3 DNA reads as TGTGCCAGTAGTATGACTGGACTAGCCGCCTACGAGCAGTACTTC.

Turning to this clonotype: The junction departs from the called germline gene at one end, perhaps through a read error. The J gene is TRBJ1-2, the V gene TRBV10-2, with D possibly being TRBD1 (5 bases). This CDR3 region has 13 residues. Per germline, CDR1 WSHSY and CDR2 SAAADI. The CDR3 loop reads CASIESGGYGYTF. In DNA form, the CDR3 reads TGCGCCAGCATTGAGTCCGGGGGCTATGGCTACACCTTC.

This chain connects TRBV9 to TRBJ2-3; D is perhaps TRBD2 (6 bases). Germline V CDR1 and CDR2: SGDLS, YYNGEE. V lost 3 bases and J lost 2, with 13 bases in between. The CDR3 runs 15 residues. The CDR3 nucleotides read TGTGCCAGCAGCGGTACTAGCAGGGCCACAGATACGCAGTATTTT. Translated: CASSGTSRATDTQYF.

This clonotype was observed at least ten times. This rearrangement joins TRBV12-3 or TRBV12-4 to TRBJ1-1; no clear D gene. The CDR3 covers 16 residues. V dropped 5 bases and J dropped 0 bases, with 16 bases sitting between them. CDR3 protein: CASSPQWRIMNTEAFF. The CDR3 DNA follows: TGTGCCAGCAGTCCACAATGGCGTATCATGAACACTGAAGCTTTCTTT.

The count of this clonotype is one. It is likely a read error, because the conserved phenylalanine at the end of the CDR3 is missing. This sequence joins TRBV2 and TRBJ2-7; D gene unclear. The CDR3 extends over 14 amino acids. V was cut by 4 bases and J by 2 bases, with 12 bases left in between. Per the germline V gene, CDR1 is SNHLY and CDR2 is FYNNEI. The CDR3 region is CASSVAVPPYEQYL. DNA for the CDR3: TGTGCCAGCAGTGTGGCAGTTCCGCCCTACGAGCAGTACCTC.

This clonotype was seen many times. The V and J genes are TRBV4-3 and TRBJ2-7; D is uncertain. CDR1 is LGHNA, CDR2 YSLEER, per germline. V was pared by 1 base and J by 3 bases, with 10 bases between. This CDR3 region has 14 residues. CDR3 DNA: TGCGCCAGCAGCCAAGGCGCTGGAGACTACGAGCAGTACTTC. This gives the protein CASSQGAGDYEQYF.

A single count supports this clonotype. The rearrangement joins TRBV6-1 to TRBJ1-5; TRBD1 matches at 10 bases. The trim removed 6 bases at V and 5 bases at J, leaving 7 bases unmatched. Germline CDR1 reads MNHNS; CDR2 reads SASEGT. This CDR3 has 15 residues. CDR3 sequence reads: CASRGQGGIHQPQHF. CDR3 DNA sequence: TGTGCCAGCAGAGGACAGGGGGGAATTCATCAGCCCCAGCATTTT.

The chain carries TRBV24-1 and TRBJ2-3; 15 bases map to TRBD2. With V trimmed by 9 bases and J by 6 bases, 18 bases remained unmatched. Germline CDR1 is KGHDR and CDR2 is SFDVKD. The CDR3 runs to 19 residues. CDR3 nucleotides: TGTGCCACCCTGCCGGGACTAGCGGGAGGTCCCCTCATCAAGGATACGCAGTATTTT. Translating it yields CATLPGLAGGPLIKDTQYF.

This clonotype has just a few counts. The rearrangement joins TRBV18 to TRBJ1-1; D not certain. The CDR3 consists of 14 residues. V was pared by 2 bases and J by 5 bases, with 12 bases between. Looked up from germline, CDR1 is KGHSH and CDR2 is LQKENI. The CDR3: CASSPEGDRTEAFF. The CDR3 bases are TGTGCCAGCTCACCAGAGGGAGATCGGACTGAAGCTTTCTTT.